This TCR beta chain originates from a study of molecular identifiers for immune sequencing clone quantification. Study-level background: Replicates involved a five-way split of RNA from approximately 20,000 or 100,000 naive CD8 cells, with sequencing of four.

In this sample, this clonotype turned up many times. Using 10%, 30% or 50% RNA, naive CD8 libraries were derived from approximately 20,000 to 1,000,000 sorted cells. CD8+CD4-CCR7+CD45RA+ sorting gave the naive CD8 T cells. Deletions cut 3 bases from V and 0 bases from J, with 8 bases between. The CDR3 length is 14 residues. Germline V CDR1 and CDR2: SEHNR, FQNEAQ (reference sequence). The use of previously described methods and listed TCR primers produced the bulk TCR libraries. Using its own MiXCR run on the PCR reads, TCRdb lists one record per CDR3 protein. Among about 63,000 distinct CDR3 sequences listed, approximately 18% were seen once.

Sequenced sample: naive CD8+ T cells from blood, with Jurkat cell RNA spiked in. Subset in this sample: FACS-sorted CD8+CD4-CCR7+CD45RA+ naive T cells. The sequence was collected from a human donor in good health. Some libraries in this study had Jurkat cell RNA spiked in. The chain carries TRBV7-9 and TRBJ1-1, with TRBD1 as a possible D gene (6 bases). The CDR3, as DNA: TGTGCCAGCAGCTTGGACAGACTGAACACTGAAGCTTTCTTT. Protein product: CASSLDRLNTEAFF. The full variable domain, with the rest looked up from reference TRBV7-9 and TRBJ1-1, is DTGVSQNPRHKITKRGQNVTFRCDPISEHNRLYWYRQTLGQGPEFLTYFQNEAQLEKSRLLSDRFSAERPKGSFSTLEIQRTEQGDSAMYLCASSLDRLNTEAFFGQGTRLTVV.